The clone carrying this TCR beta chain was counted between two and nine times. Its antigen is unidentified. This sample stems from a study of T cells in Graves' hyperthyroidism and ophthalmopathy. Across the whole study: The authors collected peripheral blood at initial diagnosis, before any treatment. General study points: Among clonotypes expanded in thyroid above 0.001, most were also found in blood.

V was pared by 5 bases and J by 11 bases, with 21 bases between. The V gene's germline CDR1 is LNHDA and CDR2 SQIVND (reference sequence). The CDR3 is made up of 15 amino acids. Calling Graves' hyperthyroidism stable meant ophthalmopathy did not progress within 18 months. Those patients with uncontrolled infection, other autoimmune disease, pregnancy or lactation were excluded. Amplification of TCR beta CDR3 regions used RNA as the template. HTBI primers were the set used in a first-round RT-PCR of the TCR CDR3. TCRdb itself ran the multiplex PCR reads through MiXCR, one entry per CDR3 protein. Of about 560,000 distinct CDR3 sequences listed, about a sixth are singletons.

V gene TRBV19 combines with J gene TRBJ1-4; D gene uncertain. The receptor's source is a woman under 30 with Graves' hyperthyroidism. Sequencing used blood. The chain's CDR3 is CASSALGGNSKKLFF. The CDR3 DNA reads as TGTGCCAGTAGTGCCCTCGGAGGTAATAGCAAGAAACTGTTTTTT.